The 20 T cell receptor beta chains reported below all come from one sample, sequenced in a study of yellow fever vaccine responses in identical twins. TCRdb re-derived calls from the RT-PCR reads in MiXCR, one entry per CDR3 protein. The sample comprises some 20,000 distinct CDR3 sequences, under 85% of which are singletons, and about 5% rests with the top ten. Here the sequenced sample was T cells from blood (PBMCs), unsorted or a sorted subset (not recorded which), taken before or after yellow fever vaccination (not recorded which). These TCRs come from a woman younger than 30 who received the yellow fever vaccine.

The chain couples TRBV13 to TRBJ1-2; no clear D. Germline CDR1 PRHDT, CDR2 FYEKMQ (reference sequence). The CDR3 sequence is 15 residues long. V was shortened by 1 base and J by 6 bases, with 15 bases between the two germline ends. In DNA form, the CDR3 reads TGTGCCAGCAGCTTAGAGGACCGTCGGGCCCATGGCTACACCTTC. Translating it yields CASSLEDRRAHGYTF. Complete variable domain (other parts from reference TRBV13 and TRBJ1-2): AAGVIQSPRHLIKEKRETATLKCYPIPRHDTVYWYQQGPGQDPQFLISFYEKMQSDKGSIPDRFSAQQFSDYHSELNMSSLELGDSALYFCASSLEDRRAHGYTFGSGTRLTVV.

This rearrangement joins TRBV2 to TRBJ2-2, with 14 bases matching TRBD2. The V segment lost 6 bases and the J segment 5 bases; nucleotides outside the gene matches: 5. Germline V lookup: CDR1 SNHLY, CDR2 FYNNEI. The CDR3 has 16 amino acids. The CDR3 DNA follows: TGTGCCAGCAGGCCCGGGACTAGCGGGGGTACCGGGGAGCTGTTTTTT. Amino acids: CASRPGTSGGTGELFF. The full variable domain, in which reference TRBV2 and TRBJ2-2 provide the parts outside the CDR3, is EPEVTQTPSHQVTQMGQEVILRCVPISNHLYFYWYRQILGQKVEFLVSFYNNEISEKSEIFDDQFSVERPDGSNFTLKIRSTKLEDSAMYFCASRPGTSGGTGELFFGEGSRLTVL.

This chain connects TRBV12-3 or TRBV12-4 to TRBJ1-2; the D gene is possibly TRBD1 (5 bases). V lost 7 bases and J lost 0, with 12 bases in between. The CDR3 runs to 14 residues. DNA for the CDR3: TGTGCCAGCAACGCCGACAGCGCTAACTATGGCTACACCTTC. Translated: CASNADSANYGYTF.

The J gene is TRBJ2-5, the V gene TRBV24-1, with D unresolved. Germline values: CDR1 KGHDR, CDR2 SFDVKD. V was shortened by 3 bases and J by 7 bases, with 8 bases between the two germline ends. CDR3 length: 12 amino acids. This CDR3 reads CATSDPAGTQYF. CDR3 nucleotide sequence: TGTGCCACCAGTGATCCAGCAGGGACCCAGTACTTC.

The rearrangement joins TRBV11-1 to TRBJ2-2; the D gene is possibly TRBD1 (6 bases). Trimming shortened V by 4 bases and J by 6 bases, and 21 bases separated the two germline ends. The CDR3 covers 17 residues. The germline V gene has CDR1 SGHAT and CDR2 FQDESV (reference sequence). The CDR3 bases are TGTGCCAGCAGCTCACCGTCAGGGGCCGTGGAGGCCGGGGAGCTGTTTTTT. Protein: CASSSPSGAVEAGELFF.

This clonotype was observed a handful of times. CDR3 amino acids: CASFAGGFSYEQYF. The CDR3 region has the DNA TGTGCCAGCTTTGCTGGGGGGTTCTCCTACGAGCAGTACTTC. The chain has TRBV2 and TRBJ2-7, with D tentatively TRBD2 (6 bases). This CDR3 is 14 amino acids long. Deletions cut 8 bases from V and 0 bases from J, with 14 bases between. Germline loops: CDR1 SNHLY, CDR2 FYNNEI. Full variable domain (missing parts from reference TRBV2 and TRBJ2-7): EPEVTQTPSHQVTQMGQEVILRCVPISNHLYFYWYRQILGQKVEFLVSFYNNEISEKSEIFDDQFSVERPDGSNFTLKIRSTKLEDSAMYFCASFAGGFSYEQYFGPGTRLTVT.

The V call is TRBV2, the J call TRBJ2-6; the D is unclear. V was shortened by 6 bases and J by 2 bases, with 2 bases between the two germline ends. Germline assignment: CDR1 SNHLY and CDR2 FYNNEI. The CDR3 sequence is 12 residues long. CDR3 loop: CASRAGANVLTF. In nucleotides, the CDR3 is TGTGCCAGCAGGGCTGGGGCCAACGTCCTGACTTTC.

This clonotype was seen once. The gene calls are TRBV12-3 or TRBV12-4 and TRBJ2-1, with 7 bases matching TRBD1. The J segment lost 3 bases and the V segment lost 5 bases, leaving 7 bases of the junction unmatched. The CDR3 totals 15 residues. As DNA, the CDR3 is TGTGCCAGCAGTATACCCGGGACAGACTACAATGAGCAGTTCTTC. Translating it yields CASSIPGTDYNEQFF.

The chain is built from TRBV4-1 and TRBJ2-7; a possible D gene is TRBD2 (6 bases). This CDR3 region has 14 residues. Germline V CDR1 and CDR2: MGHRA, YSYEKL. The V end was cut by 0 bases, the J end by 2 bases, with 8 bases between. The CDR3 spells CASSQEPGAYEQYV. CDR3 bases: TGCGCCAGCAGCCAAGAGCCGGGAGCCTACGAGCAGTACGTC.

The chain carries TRBV12-3 or TRBV12-4 and TRBJ1-5; the match to TRBD1 covers 7 bases. The CDR3 spans 14 residues. V was clipped by 3 bases and J by 7 bases; unmatched bases: 6. CDR3: CASSLEGARQPQHF. The CDR3 DNA reads TGTGCCAGCAGTTTGGAGGGGGCGAGGCAGCCCCAGCATTTT.

This sequence joins TRBV28 and TRBJ1-5; 7 bases line up with TRBD1. The V gene's germline CDR1 is MDHEN and CDR2 SYDVKM. Trimming took 5 bases from V and 9 from J; bases not matched to a gene: 7. The CDR3 has 13 amino acids. This CDR3 is CASSMTGTAPQHF. The DNA for the CDR3 is TGTGCCAGCAGTATGACAGGGACTGCGCCCCAGCATTTT.

V usage is TRBV4-2 and J usage is TRBJ1-5; D is unresolved. CDR1 and CDR2 from the germline V gene are LGHNA and YNFKEQ. The CDR3 extends over 15 amino acids. Trimming removed 1 base from V and 3 bases from J, with 10 bases in between. The CDR3 is CASSQAHGSNQPQHF. The DNA of the CDR3 is TGTGCCAGCAGCCAAGCGCATGGCTCCAATCAGCCCCAGCATTTT.

The chain couples TRBV2 to TRBJ2-2; D remains ambiguous. The CDR3 sequence is 13 residues long. The V gene's germline CDR1 is SNHLY and CDR2 FYNNEI. Trimming stripped 1 base from V and 3 bases from J, with 3 bases between. CDR3 coding DNA: TGTGCCAGCAGTGAAGGTCACACCGGGGAGCTGTTTTTT. It specifies CASSEGHTGELFF.

This chain uses TRBV29-1 with TRBJ2-3; 7 nucleotides agree with TRBD2. CDR1 SQVTM and CDR2 ANQGSEA come from the germline V gene. This CDR3 has 16 amino acids. Trimming cost V 4 bases and J 5 bases; bases outside gene matches: 15. As DNA, the CDR3 is TGCAGCGTTGTTGGGTCGACTAGCAGATTTGGAGATACGCAGTATTTT. Protein product: CSVVGSTSRFGDTQYF.

This clonotype was found a few times. V is TRBV29-1 and J is TRBJ1-1; 10 positions agree with TRBD1. From germline, CDR1 is SQVTM and CDR2 ANQGSEA. V was clipped by 0 bases and J by 7 bases; unmatched bases: 14. This CDR3 region has 17 residues. The CDR3 DNA reads TGCAGCGTTGAAGATCCGGGACAGGGGTGGGACGTTATTGAAGCTTTCTTT. As protein: CSVEDPGQGWDVIEAFF.

The CDR3 sequence: CASSGDRANYGYTF. The CDR3 nucleotides are TGTGCCAGCAGTGGGGACAGGGCCAACTATGGCTACACCTTC. The chain joins TRBV2 to TRBJ1-2; 9 nucleotides match TRBD1. CDR1 is SNHLY and CDR2 is FYNNEI in the germline V gene. The CDR3 runs 14 residues. Germline trimming cut 4 bases from V and 2 bases from J; bases unmatched to any gene: 2.

This clonotype turned up a few times. The V call is TRBV20-1, the J call TRBJ2-3, with TRBD2 identical over 7 bases. Germline V gene data show CDR1 as DFQATT and CDR2 as SNEGSKA (reference sequence). The V gene end was trimmed by 2 bases and the J gene end by 3 bases; junction bases not matched to a gene: 8. The CDR3 is 15 residues long. The CDR3 sequence: CSARNLAVGTDTQYF. The CDR3 nucleotides read TGCAGTGCTAGAAACCTAGCGGTTGGAACAGATACGCAGTATTTT.

This clonotype has only a few counts. The chain links TRBV3-1 to TRBJ1-3; D not certain. The CDR3 runs to 14 residues. Germline loops: CDR1 LGHDT, CDR2 YNNKEL (reference sequence). V was pared by 2 bases and J by 4 bases, with 9 bases between. Written as DNA, the CDR3 is TGTGCCAGCAGCCAACGTGGAACCGGAAACACCATATATTTT. It yields the protein CASSQRGTGNTIYF.

This chain joins TRBV2 and TRBJ2-7; D not resolved. CDR3 length: 13 residues. Trimming took 3 bases from V and 3 from J, leaving 9 bases between them. Germline CDR1 is SNHLY and CDR2 is FYNNEI. CDR3 sequence reads: CASSDSLDYEQYV. The CDR3 coding sequence is TGTGCCAGCAGTGATAGTCTAGACTACGAGCAGTACGTC.

The chain joins TRBV2 to TRBJ1-6; D is ambiguous. Germline values: CDR1 SNHLY, CDR2 FYNNEI. Trimming cost V 6 bases and J 14 bases, with 14 bases left between them. CDR3 length equals 12 residues. The CDR3 sequence: CASSETIITLHF. CDR3 bases: TGTGCCAGCAGCGAGACAATAATAACCCTCCACTTT.